The clone carrying this T cell receptor (beta chain) was seen a handful of times. Across about two dozen US areas, participants ranged in age from roughly 18 to 95 years. Participant-given clinical history determined each cohort assignment. The CDR3 contains 13 residues. The V gene's germline CDR1 is SGHNT and CDR2 YENEEA. V was cut by 1 base and J by 5 bases, with 8 bases left in between. The sample originates from a study of blood T cell repertoires in COVID-19. Study-level information: T cells, B-cell-depleted T cells, or PBMCs supplied cDNA or gDNA.

Authors' processing steps: Reference gene primer amplification gave estimated nucleated cell counts. Sequenced by immunoSEQ multiplex PCR; TCRdb stores in-frame clones only, minus some. The V and J calls and the clone size are those of that table, but D and trimming were determined from the DNA. The table has about 320,000 clones, about 90% seen once. The sequenced sample was PBMCs or T cells enriched from blood (not recorded which). The sequence came from a man aged 25-40 years who had recovered from COVID-19. The chain carries TRBV11-3 and TRBJ1-1, with D possibly being TRBD1 (6 bases). This CDR3 is CASSLGTATEAFF. CDR3 in DNA: TGTGCCAGCAGCTTAGGGACAGCTACTGAAGCTTTCTTT.